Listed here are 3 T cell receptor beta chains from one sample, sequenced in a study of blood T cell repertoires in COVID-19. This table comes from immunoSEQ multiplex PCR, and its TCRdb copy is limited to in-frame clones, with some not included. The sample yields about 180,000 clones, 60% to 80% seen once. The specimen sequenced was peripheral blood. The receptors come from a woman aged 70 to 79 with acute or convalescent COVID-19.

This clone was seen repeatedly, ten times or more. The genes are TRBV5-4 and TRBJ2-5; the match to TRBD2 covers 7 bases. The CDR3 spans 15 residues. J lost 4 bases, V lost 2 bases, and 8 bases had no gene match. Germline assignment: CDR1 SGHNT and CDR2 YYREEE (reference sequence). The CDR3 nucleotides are TGTGCCAGCAGCTTACCGACTAGCAGCATAGAGACCCAGTACTTC. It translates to CASSLPTSSIETQYF. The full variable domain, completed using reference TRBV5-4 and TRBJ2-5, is ETGVTQSPTHLIKTRGQQVTLRCSSQSGHNTVSWYQQALGQGPQFIFQYYREEENGRGNFPPRFSGLQFPNYSSELNVNALELDDSALYLCASSLPTSSIETQYFGPGTRLLVL.

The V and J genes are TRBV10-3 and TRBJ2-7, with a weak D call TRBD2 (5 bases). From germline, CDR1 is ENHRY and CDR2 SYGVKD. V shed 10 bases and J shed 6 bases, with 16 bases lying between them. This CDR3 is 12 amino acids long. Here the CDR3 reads CATGGLAGEQYF. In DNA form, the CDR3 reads TGTGCCACAGGAGGCCTAGCTGGCGAGCAGTACTTC.

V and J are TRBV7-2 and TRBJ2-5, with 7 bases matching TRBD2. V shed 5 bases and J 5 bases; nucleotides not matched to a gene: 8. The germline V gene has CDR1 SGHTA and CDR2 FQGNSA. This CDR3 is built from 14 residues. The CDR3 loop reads CASSPRTSWETQYF. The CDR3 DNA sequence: TGTGCCAGCAGCCCGCGGACTAGTTGGGAGACCCAGTACTTC.